Given below is one T cell receptor beta chain in context. Only in-frame clones appear in the TCRdb table, and some are missing; sequencing was by immunoSEQ multiplex PCR. The data contain approximately 200,000 clones, under 80% of them singletons. The data derive from a study of blood T cell repertoires in COVID-19. Study-level background: Sample material is recorded as cDNA or gDNA derived from T cells, B-cell-depleted T cells, or PBMCs.

V was clipped by 4 bases and J by 2 bases; unmatched bases: 3. The germline CDR1 and CDR2 sequences are SNHLY and FYNNEI. This CDR3 has 14 residues. This TCR was sampled from a woman in her 50s with acute or convalescent COVID-19. The sequenced sample was peripheral blood. The chain has TRBV2 and TRBJ2-7; 9 nucleotides align to TRBD2. CDR3 nucleotides: TGTGCCAGCAGTGTTGCTAGCGGGACCTACGAGCAGTACTTC. Protein sequence: CASSVASGTYEQYF.